Detailed here is one T cell receptor beta chain. Its antigen is currently unknown. This sample stems from a study of cytomegalovirus exposure and HLA in healthy donors. The overall study: Across some 400 genotyped donors, approximately 81% landed in the Caucasian-associated ancestry cluster.

Per the germline V gene, CDR1 is GTSNPN and CDR2 is SVGIG (reference sequence). CDR3 size: 14 residues. With V trimmed by 2 bases and J by 5 bases, 6 bases remained unmatched. Study observations and caveats: When analyzed later, a missense DCLRE1C variant was found to be linked to TCR beta V- and J-gene trimming.

Primers for the PCR totalled 60 Vbeta and 13 Jbeta. The table came from immunoSEQ multiplex PCR; TCRdb's copy has only in-frame clones and leaves some out. Of 150,000 to 250,000 clones in the sample, 79% were seen once. Sequenced: PBMCs. The receptor comes from a woman under 40 in good health and CMV-seropositive. V usage is TRBV30 and J usage is TRBJ1-1; 9 nucleotides line up with TRBD1. CDR3 DNA: TGTGCCTGGAGTATGACAGGGGGTAAAACTGAAGCTTTCTTT. Amino acids: CAWSMTGGKTEAFF.